This TCR beta chain appears in the sequencing data of a study of CD4 and CD8 cells across lung adenocarcinoma regions. By share, this clonotype ranks as medium-sized. CDR3 size: 13 residues. Germline lookup yields CDR1 MNHNY and CDR2 SVGAGI (reference sequence). Localized lung adenocarcinoma, a non-small cell lung cancer, affected the donors. Using its own MiXCR run on the PCR reads, TCRdb lists one record per CDR3 protein. Among approximately 20,000 distinct CDR3 sequences listed, around 46% were seen once. The receptor's source is a male donor with lung adenocarcinoma. The CD4 and CD8 labels of this study may be unreliable. The rearrangement links TRBV6-6 to TRBJ2-5, with D unclear. The better agreement between TRBJ2-7 and the DNA end casts doubt on the J call. The specimen was CD4+ T cells from the margin of a lung tumor. CDR3 nucleotide sequence: TGTGCCAGCAGACCTATTTGGGACTACGAGCAGTACTTC. This translates into CASRPIWDYEQYF.